The T cell receptor (beta chain) described here comes from a study of read filtering for tumor transcriptome and immune sequencing. Study-wide points: Compared with RNA-seq, IR-seq gave much higher clonotype depth and reliability.

This clonotype was detected many times. The target antigen is unknown. This library used around 0.4 ug RNA and molecular barcoded adaptors spanning alpha/delta and beta/gamma chains. TCRdb reprocessed the reads via MiXCR and lists one record per CDR3 protein. This sample has about 50,000 distinct CDR3 sequences, with roughly 18% found just once. V was trimmed by 0 bases and J by 5 bases, leaving 17 bases between them. Germline-derived CDR1 and CDR2 are MNHEY and SVGAGI. The CDR3 totals 17 residues. The sample consisted of a population of CD138-negative cells sorted from bone marrow. The sequence was collected from a donor aged 40 or older with multiple myeloma. The J gene is TRBJ2-1, the V gene TRBV6-5, with D perhaps matching TRBD1 or TRBD2 (6 bases each). In DNA, the CDR3 is TGTGCCAGCAGTTACTCGCGGGACACGGGAACACACAATGAGCAGTTCTTC. Its translation: CASSYSRDTGTHNEQFF.